Below are 32 T cell receptor beta chains sequenced from a single sample in a study of blood T cell repertoires in COVID-19 (dated by TCRdb to 2018 to 2020). Libraries were built with the immunoSEQ multiplex PCR assay. Entries here come from immuneACCESS through TCRdb and include only in-frame sequences with V and J called. Some clones fail to appear in such tables; in the studies checked, an unresolved V gene covers under half of the shortfall, and the cause of the remainder is unknown. Recorded for this sample are hundreds of thousands of clones; 80% to 90% of them occurred a single time. Around 2% of the sample is taken by the ten largest. Sequencing used PBMCs or T cells enriched from blood (not recorded which). All receptors derive from a young woman who had recovered from COVID-19.

The chain employs TRBV5-6 and TRBJ2-2; no clear D. The germline gives CDR1 SGHDT, CDR2 YYEEEE. This CDR3 has 15 amino acids. The V gene lost 2 bases and the J gene lost 4 bases, with 12 bases spanning the gap. The CDR3 nucleotides are TGTGCCAGCAGCTTCATAACAGAAGTCACCGGGGAGCTGTTTTTT. It yields the protein CASSFITEVTGELFF.

The chain is built from TRBV18 and TRBJ1-6; D perhaps matches TRBD1 (5 bases). Germline V gives CDR1 KGHSH, CDR2 LQKENI. Trimming took off 2 bases at V and 0 bases at J, with 17 bases between the two ends. This CDR3 contains 19 residues. Written as DNA, the CDR3 is TGTGCCAGCTCACCAAGGGGCAGACATGCCAGCTCCTATAATTCACCCCTCCACTTT. Translating gives CASSPRGRHASSYNSPLHF.

Concerning this clone itself: The identical CDR3 is also encoded by other nucleotide sequences in the sample. The CDR3 nucleotides read TGTGCCAGCAGCCAAGAACGAGGGGGCCCAGATACGCAGTATTTT. This codes for CASSQERGGPDTQYF. The chain uses TRBV4-2 and TRBJ2-3; 7 bases are shared with TRBD1. The CDR3 covers 15 residues. V lost 0 bases to trimming and J lost 4 bases; unmatched junction nucleotides: 4. CDR1 and CDR2 (germline): LGHNA, YNFKEQ.

This chain joins TRBV27 and TRBJ1-1; TRBD1 matches at 9 bases. CDR3 length: 14 residues. Per the germline V gene, CDR1 is MNHEY and CDR2 is SMNVEV (reference sequence). V shed 5 bases, J shed 1 base, and the junction held 2 bases outside the gene matches. The CDR3 sequence is CASSIQGANTEAFF. The CDR3 nucleotides read TGTGCCAGCAGTATACAGGGGGCGAACACTGAAGCTTTCTTT.

The chain carries TRBV10-2 and TRBJ1-2, with TRBD1 matching 9 bases. CDR3 length equals 13 residues. Trimming cost V 6 bases and J 4 bases; bases outside gene matches: 3. Germline V gene lookup returns CDR1 WSHSY and CDR2 SAAADI. CDR3 nucleotides: TGCGCCAGCAGACAGGGGGCCGGCTATGGCTACACCTTC. This codes for CASRQGAGYGYTF.

The rearrangement uses TRBV27 and TRBJ2-3; TRBD2 is a possible D gene (5 bases). V dropped 10 bases and J dropped 5 bases, with 10 bases sitting between them. Per germline, CDR1 MNHEY and CDR2 SMNVEV (reference sequence). CDR3 length: 11 amino acids. The chain's CDR3 is CATHGGDTQYF. In DNA form, the CDR3 reads TGTGCCACGCATGGAGGAGATACGCAGTATTTT.

This clone has a single count. CDR3 bases: TGTGCCAGCAGCTCTAGCAAAAATGCAACTAATGAAAAACTGTTTTTT. The encoded protein is CASSSSKNATNEKLFF. The rearrangement joins TRBV7-9 to TRBJ1-4; D is unresolved. Germline CDR1 and CDR2: SEHNR and FQNEAQ (reference sequence). The CDR3 has 16 residues. The germline V and J ends were trimmed by 4 bases and 0 bases, with 12 bases remaining between them.

The rearrangement links TRBV3-1 (or the pseudogene TRBV3-2) to TRBJ2-5; D is perhaps TRBD2 (6 bases). V shed 4 bases and J shed 0 bases, with 18 bases lying between them. CDR1 is LGHDT, CDR2 YNNKEL, per germline (reference sequence). The CDR3 is 17 amino acids. The CDR3 DNA reads as TGTGCCAGCAGCCCCCCCGGCGAGCGGGTGTACCAAGAGACCCAGTACTTC. Amino acid sequence: CASSPPGERVYQETQYF.

This chain uses TRBV4-2 with TRBJ2-5; D possibly corresponds to TRBD2 (5 bases). V was cut by 0 bases and J by 5 bases, with 7 bases left in between. The germline gives CDR1 LGHNA, CDR2 YNFKEQ. The CDR3 is made up of 13 amino acids. In DNA form, the CDR3 reads TGTGCCAGCAGCCAAGATACTAGTGAGACCCAGTACTTC. This translates into CASSQDTSETQYF.

V and J are TRBV15 and TRBJ2-1; TRBD1 is a possible D gene (5 bases). V was pared by 3 bases and J by 3 bases, with 18 bases between. Looked up from germline, CDR1 is LNHNV and CDR2 is YYDKDF (reference sequence). The CDR3 contains 17 residues. The CDR3 loop reads CATSSRPTVPHYNEQFF. The CDR3 region has the DNA TGTGCCACCAGCAGCCGACCGACAGTCCCCCACTACAATGAGCAGTTCTTC.

This sequence joins TRBV4-1 and TRBJ1-5, with D unclear. CDR3 length: 15 residues. Germline V gene lookup returns CDR1 MGHRA and CDR2 YSYEKL. V was pared by 0 bases and J by 1 base, with 7 bases between. The CDR3 here is CASSQESPSNQPQHF. The CDR3 nucleotides are TGCGCCAGCAGCCAAGAGAGCCCGAGCAATCAGCCCCAGCATTTT.

CDR3: CASSFVRSYGYTF. The CDR3 DNA sequence: TGTGCCAGCAGTTTCGTCAGGTCCTATGGCTACACCTTC. V gene TRBV12-3 or TRBV12-4 combines with J gene TRBJ1-2; D unresolved. V lost 3 bases to trimming and J lost 4 bases, with 9 bases between them. The CDR3 covers 13 residues.

The V gene is TRBV13, the J gene TRBJ2-7; 8 bases align to TRBD2. The CDR3 sequence is 16 residues long. Per the germline V gene, CDR1 is PRHDT and CDR2 is FYEKMQ (reference sequence). With 4 bases clipped from V and 2 bases from J, the junction kept 10 bases outside the gene matches. CDR3 protein: CASSYGLSGGTYEQYF. As DNA, the CDR3 is TGTGCCAGCAGCTATGGACTAAGCGGGGGTACCTACGAGCAGTACTTC.

CDR3 amino acids: CASSDDRGRGNEQFF. CDR3 DNA: TGCGCCAGCAGCGATGACAGGGGGCGCGGAAATGAGCAGTTCTTC. The V and J genes are TRBV5-1 and TRBJ2-1; 10 positions agree with TRBD1. CDR1 is SGHRS, CDR2 YFSETQ, per germline. J lost 7 bases, V lost 4 bases, and 8 bases had no gene match. This CDR3 has 15 residues.

The chain recombines TRBV19 with TRBJ1-1, with 9 bases aligning to TRBD1. The CDR3 is 14 amino acids. V trimming: 9 bases; J trimming: 2 bases; junction bases outside the gene matches: 7. Germline CDR1 LNHDA, CDR2 SQIVND (reference sequence). The chain's CDR3 is CASVKQGANTEAFF. CDR3 nucleotides: TGTGCCAGCGTAAAACAGGGGGCCAACACTGAAGCTTTCTTT.

Concerning this clone itself: The identical CDR3 is also encoded by other nucleotide sequences in the sample. The chain links TRBV19 to TRBJ2-3; 7 positions match TRBD2. In germline, CDR1 is LNHDA, CDR2 SQIVND (reference sequence). Trimming at V came to 3 bases and at J to 6 bases, leaving 6 bases not matched to a gene. The length of the CDR3 is 14 residues. The CDR3 sequence: CASSIGLAADTQYF. The CDR3 coding sequence is TGTGCCAGTAGTATCGGCCTAGCGGCCGATACGCAGTATTTT.

The chain uses TRBV5-1 and TRBJ1-1; possibly TRBD1 for D (6 bases). The V end lost 6 bases, the J end lost 1 base, and 13 bases lay between the germline ends. The CDR3 has 14 residues. Germline V lookup: CDR1 SGHRS, CDR2 YFSETQ. The CDR3 region has the DNA TGCGCCAGCAATCAGGGGCAAGCGAACACTGAAGCTTTCTTT. Its translation: CASNQGQANTEAFF.

The rearrangement uses TRBV11-2 and TRBJ1-2; maybe TRBD1 (5 bases). V was trimmed by 4 bases and J by 2 bases, leaving 11 bases between them. The germline gives CDR1 SGHAT, CDR2 FQNNGV. CDR3 size: 14 residues. CDR3 residues: CASSSRQQNYGYTF. As DNA, the CDR3 is TGTGCCAGCAGCTCCCGACAGCAAAACTATGGCTACACCTTC.

This clone occurred once. V usage is TRBV25-1 and J usage is TRBJ1-1; 7 nucleotides line up with TRBD1. This CDR3 is 15 amino acids long. V shed 1 base, J shed 3 bases, and the junction held 5 bases outside the gene matches. The germline V gene has CDR1 MGHDK and CDR2 SYGVNS. CDR3 loop: CASSESGGGYTEAFF. The CDR3, as DNA: TGTGCCAGCAGTGAATCAGGAGGGGGCTACACTGAAGCTTTCTTT.

V gene TRBV28 combines with J gene TRBJ1-2, with 8 bases lining up with TRBD1. CDR3 length equals 13 residues. After removal of 10 bases from V and 4 bases from J, the junction contained 8 bases not matched to a gene. CDR1 and CDR2 from the germline V gene are MDHEN and SYDVKM. The CDR3 protein is CAIRTGIGYGYTF. The CDR3 DNA sequence: TGTGCCATCAGGACAGGGATCGGCTATGGCTACACCTTC.

The gene calls are TRBV19 and TRBJ1-2, with a tentative D call TRBD1 (6 bases). The CDR3 is 12 amino acids. Germline V gene data show CDR1 as LNHDA and CDR2 as SQIVND (reference sequence). V lost 5 bases, J lost 6 bases, and 10 bases lay in between. The CDR3 region is CASSSYRDGYTF. The CDR3, as DNA: TGTGCCAGTAGTTCATACAGGGATGGCTACACCTTC.

Of note for this clone: The same CDR3 can be traced to other DNA sequences in this sample. The rearrangement uses TRBV11-3 and TRBJ1-1, with 8 bases matching TRBD1. The length of the CDR3 is 13 residues. In germline, CDR1 is SGHNT, CDR2 YENEEA. Trimming took 6 bases from V and 3 from J; bases not matched to a gene: 3. The CDR3 coding sequence is TGTGCCAGCAGTCTACAGGGGGACACTGAAGCTTTCTTT. This codes for CASSLQGDTEAFF.

The gene calls are TRBV5-8 and TRBJ1-5, with TRBD1 matching 7 bases. Trimming took 0 bases from V and 3 from J; bases not matched to a gene: 3. Germline V gene data show CDR1 as SGHTS and CDR2 as YDEGEE. The CDR3 is 15 residues long. CDR3 sequence reads: CASSLGDRDNQPQHF. The DNA of the CDR3 is TGTGCCAGCAGCTTGGGGGACAGAGACAATCAGCCCCAGCATTTT.

This clone was seen once. This sequence joins TRBV30 and TRBJ1-4, with a tentative D call TRBD1 (5 bases). The length of the CDR3 is 16 residues. The germline V gene encodes CDR1 GTSNPN and CDR2 SVGIG (reference sequence). Between the trimmed V and J ends, which lost 4 bases and 0 bases, there was a span of 15 bases. The CDR3 spells CAWTSGRGATNEKLFF. The CDR3 DNA follows: TGTGCCTGGACCTCGGGGCGGGGGGCAACTAATGAAAAACTGTTTTTT.

This chain joins TRBV6-5 and TRBJ2-7, with 7 nucleotides matching TRBD1. The CDR3 is 14 amino acids. J was trimmed by 2 bases and V by 5 bases; bases with no gene match: 6. The germline V gene encodes CDR1 MNHEY and CDR2 SVGAGI. CDR3 amino acids: CASSRQGPAYEQYF. CDR3 sequence (DNA): TGTGCCAGCAGTAGACAGGGTCCGGCCTACGAGCAGTACTTC.

This chain links TRBV19 with TRBJ1-6, with 7 bases aligning to TRBD1. The J segment lost 9 bases and the V segment lost 6 bases, leaving 14 bases of the junction unmatched. The CDR3 totals 16 residues. Germline CDR1 is LNHDA and CDR2 is SQIVND (reference sequence). The CDR3 region is CASRPLQGPTGSPLHF. In nucleotides, the CDR3 is TGTGCCAGTAGACCCCTACAGGGGCCGACGGGTTCACCCCTCCACTTT.

The V call is TRBV3-1 (or the pseudogene TRBV3-2), the J call TRBJ2-5, with 10 bases aligning to TRBD2. The CDR3 runs to 15 residues. V lost 4 bases and J lost 5; bases outside the gene matches: 7. Germline loops: CDR1 LGHDT, CDR2 YNNKEL (reference sequence). In DNA form, the CDR3 reads TGTGCCAGCAGCCCACCTCTAGCGGGGGATGAGACCCAGTACTTC. Encoded protein: CASSPPLAGDETQYF.

V usage is TRBV5-8 and J usage is TRBJ1-1; 7 nucleotides line up with TRBD1. Per germline, CDR1 SGHTS and CDR2 YDEGEE. The CDR3 loop spans 16 amino acids. The trim removed 4 bases at V and 2 bases at J, leaving 11 bases unmatched. For the CDR3, the DNA is TGTGCCAGCAGCAGCCGACCGGGACAGAAAAACACTGAAGCTTTCTTT. Its protein is CASSSRPGQKNTEAFF.

J is TRBJ2-7 and V is TRBV4-1, with a tentative D call TRBD2 (5 bases). V lost 3 bases, J lost 2 bases, and 11 bases lay in between. The CDR3 covers 14 residues. Looked up from germline, CDR1 is MGHRA and CDR2 is YSYEKL. DNA of the CDR3: TGCGCCAGCAGCCAGGGTCCGGGGACCTACGAGCAGTACTTC. Its translation: CASSQGPGTYEQYF.

The chain has TRBV2 and TRBJ1-6; D perhaps matches TRBD1 (6 bases). Between the trimmed V and J ends, which lost 6 bases and 8 bases, there was a span of 20 bases. The CDR3 length is 16 residues. Germline-derived CDR1 and CDR2 are SNHLY and FYNNEI. CDR3 sequence (DNA): TGTGCCAGCAGGGCAAGACAAACAGGGTACGATTCACCCCTCCACTTT. Translation gives CASRARQTGYDSPLHF.

V and J are TRBV9 and TRBJ1-3, with D possibly being TRBD1 (5 bases). V was cut by 2 bases and J by 8 bases, with 20 bases left in between. The CDR3 covers 16 residues. Germline V lookup: CDR1 SGDLS, CDR2 YYNGEE. The CDR3: CASSVQLPLKGDTIYF. As DNA, the CDR3 is TGTGCCAGCAGCGTTCAACTACCCCTGAAAGGGGACACCATATATTTT.

This clone occurred once. The V and J genes are TRBV6-5 and TRBJ2-1; 8 bases align to TRBD2. V trimming: 2 bases; J trimming: 7 bases; junction bases outside the gene matches: 7. The CDR3 runs to 15 residues. The germline CDR1 and CDR2 sequences are MNHEY and SVGAGI. In DNA form, the CDR3 reads TGTGCCAGCAGTTACGCGGGGGGCCCCGCAAATGAGCAGTTCTTC. It specifies CASSYAGGPANEQFF.